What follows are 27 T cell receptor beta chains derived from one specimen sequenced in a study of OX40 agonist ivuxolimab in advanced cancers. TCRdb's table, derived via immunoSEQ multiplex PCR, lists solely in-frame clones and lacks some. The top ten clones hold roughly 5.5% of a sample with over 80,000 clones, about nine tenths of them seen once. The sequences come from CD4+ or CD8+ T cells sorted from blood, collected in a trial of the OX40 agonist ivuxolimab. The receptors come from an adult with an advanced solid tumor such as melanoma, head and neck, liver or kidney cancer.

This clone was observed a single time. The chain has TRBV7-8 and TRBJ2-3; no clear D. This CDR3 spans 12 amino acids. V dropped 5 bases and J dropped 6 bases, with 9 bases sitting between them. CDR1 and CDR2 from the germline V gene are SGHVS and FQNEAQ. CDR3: CASSPHSDTQYF. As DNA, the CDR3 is TGTGCCAGCAGCCCTCATTCGGATACGCAGTATTTT.

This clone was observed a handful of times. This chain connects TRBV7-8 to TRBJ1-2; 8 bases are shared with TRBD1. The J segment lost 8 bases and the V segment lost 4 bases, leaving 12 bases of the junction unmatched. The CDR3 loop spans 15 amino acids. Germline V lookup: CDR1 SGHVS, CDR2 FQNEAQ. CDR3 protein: CASSSTGVAAAGYTF. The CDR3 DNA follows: TGTGCCAGCAGCTCGACAGGGGTTGCGGCGGCCGGCTACACCTTC.

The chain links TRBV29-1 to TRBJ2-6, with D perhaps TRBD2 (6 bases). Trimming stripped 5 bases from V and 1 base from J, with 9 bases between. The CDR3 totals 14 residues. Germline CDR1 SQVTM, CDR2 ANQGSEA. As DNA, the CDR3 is TGCAGCGTTTGGGGAGGATCTGGGGCCAACGTCCTGACTTTC. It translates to CSVWGGSGANVLTF.

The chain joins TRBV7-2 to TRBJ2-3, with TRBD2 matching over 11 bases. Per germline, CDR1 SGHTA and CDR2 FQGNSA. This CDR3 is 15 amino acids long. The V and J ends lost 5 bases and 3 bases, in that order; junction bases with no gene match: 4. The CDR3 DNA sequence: TGTGCCAGCAGCCTAAGACTAGCGGGGACAGATACGCAGTATTTT. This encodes CASSLRLAGTDTQYF.

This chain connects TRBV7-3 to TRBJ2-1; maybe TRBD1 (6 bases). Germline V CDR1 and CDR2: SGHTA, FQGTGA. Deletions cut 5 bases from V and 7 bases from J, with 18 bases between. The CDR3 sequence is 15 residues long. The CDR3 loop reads CASSPLGTSRNEQFF. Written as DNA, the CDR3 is TGTGCCAGCAGCCCGCTTGGGACATCTAGAAATGAGCAGTTCTTC.

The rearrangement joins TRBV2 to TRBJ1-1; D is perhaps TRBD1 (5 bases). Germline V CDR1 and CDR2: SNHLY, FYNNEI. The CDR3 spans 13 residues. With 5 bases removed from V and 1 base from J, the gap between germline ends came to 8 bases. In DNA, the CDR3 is TGTGCCAGCAGTTTACAGGCGAACACTGAAGCTTTCTTT. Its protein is CASSLQANTEAFF.

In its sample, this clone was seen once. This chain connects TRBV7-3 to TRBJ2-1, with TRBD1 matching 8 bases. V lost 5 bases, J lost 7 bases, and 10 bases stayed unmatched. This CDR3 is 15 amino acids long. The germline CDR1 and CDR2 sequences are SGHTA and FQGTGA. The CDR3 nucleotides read TGTGCCAGCAGCCCAGGGGGCTGGGTTCGTAATGAGCAGTTCTTC. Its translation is CASSPGGWVRNEQFF. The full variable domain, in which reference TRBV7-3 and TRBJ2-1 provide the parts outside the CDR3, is GAGVSQTPSNKVTEKGKYVELRCDPISGHTALYWYRQSLGQGPEFLIYFQGTGAADDSGLPNDRFFAVRPEGSVSTLKIQRTERGDSAVYLCASSPGGWVRNEQFFGPGTRLTVL.

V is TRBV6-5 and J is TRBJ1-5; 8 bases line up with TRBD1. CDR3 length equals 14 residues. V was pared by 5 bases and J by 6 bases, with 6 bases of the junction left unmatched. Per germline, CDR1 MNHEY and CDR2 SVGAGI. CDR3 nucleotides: TGTGCCAGCAGTCCGGACAGGGTAGGTCAGCCCCAGCATTTT. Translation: CASSPDRVGQPQHF.

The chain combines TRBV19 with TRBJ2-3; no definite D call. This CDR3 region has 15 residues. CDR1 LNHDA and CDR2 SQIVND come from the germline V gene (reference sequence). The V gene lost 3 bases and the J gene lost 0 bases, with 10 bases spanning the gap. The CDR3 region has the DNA TGTGCCAGTAGTATGGAACAATCTAGCACAGATACGCAGTATTTT. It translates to CASSMEQSSTDTQYF.

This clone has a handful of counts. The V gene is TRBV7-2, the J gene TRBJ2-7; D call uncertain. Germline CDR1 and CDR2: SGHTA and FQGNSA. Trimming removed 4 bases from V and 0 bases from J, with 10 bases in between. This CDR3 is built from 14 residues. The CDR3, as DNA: TGTGCCAGCAGCTACGACGGCAGCTCCTACGAGCAGTACTTC. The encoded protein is CASSYDGSSYEQYF.

The CDR3 region has the DNA TGTGCCAGCAGCTTGGGACTAGCTCAGTACGAGCAGTACTTC. Its translation is CASSLGLAQYEQYF. The V and J genes are TRBV11-2 and TRBJ2-7; the match to TRBD2 covers 9 bases. Germline values: CDR1 SGHAT, CDR2 FQNNGV. V was pared by 3 bases and J by 4 bases, with 4 bases of the junction left unmatched. This CDR3 spans 14 amino acids.

CDR3 region: CASSRDRKNTDTQYF. In DNA, the CDR3 is TGTGCCAGCAGCCGGGACCGGAAAAACACAGATACGCAGTATTTT. The chain links TRBV7-2 to TRBJ2-3; tentatively, D is TRBD1 or TRBD2 (5 bases each). CDR1 is SGHTA, CDR2 FQGNSA, per germline. The CDR3 extends over 15 amino acids. V was cut by 5 bases and J by 2 bases, with 14 bases left in between.

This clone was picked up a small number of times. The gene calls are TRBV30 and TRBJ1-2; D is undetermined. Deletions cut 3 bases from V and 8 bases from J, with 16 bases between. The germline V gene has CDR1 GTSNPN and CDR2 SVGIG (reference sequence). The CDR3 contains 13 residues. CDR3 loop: CAWRVPLTGGYTF. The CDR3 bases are TGTGCCTGGAGAGTCCCATTAACGGGGGGCTACACCTTC.

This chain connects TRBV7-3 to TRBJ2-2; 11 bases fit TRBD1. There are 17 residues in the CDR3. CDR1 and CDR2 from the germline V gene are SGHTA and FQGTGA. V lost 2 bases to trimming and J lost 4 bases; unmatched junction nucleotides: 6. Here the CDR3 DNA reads TGTGCCAGCAGCTTAGATGGACAGGGGGCGGGCACCGGGGAGCTGTTTTTT. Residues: CASSLDGQGAGTGELFF. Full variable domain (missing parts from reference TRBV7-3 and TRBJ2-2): GAGVSQTPSNKVTEKGKYVELRCDPISGHTALYWYRQSLGQGPEFLIYFQGTGAADDSGLPNDRFFAVRPEGSVSTLKIQRTERGDSAVYLCASSLDGQGAGTGELFFGEGSRLTVL.

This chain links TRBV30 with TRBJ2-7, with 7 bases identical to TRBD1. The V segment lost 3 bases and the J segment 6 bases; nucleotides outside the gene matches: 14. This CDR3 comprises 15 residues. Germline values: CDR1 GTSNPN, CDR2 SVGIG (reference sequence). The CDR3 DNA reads TGTGCCTGGAGACTACCACAGGGGATGGGGCTCGAGCAGTACTTC. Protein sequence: CAWRLPQGMGLEQYF.

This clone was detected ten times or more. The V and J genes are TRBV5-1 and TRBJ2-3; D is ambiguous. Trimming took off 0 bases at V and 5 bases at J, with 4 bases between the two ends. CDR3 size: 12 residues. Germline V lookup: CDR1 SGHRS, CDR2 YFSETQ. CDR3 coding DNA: TGCGCCAGCAGCTTGGGAAAAGATACGCAGTATTTT. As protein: CASSLGKDTQYF.

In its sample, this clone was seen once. CDR3 coding DNA: TGCGCCAGCCTCCAAGGCCGGCCAGGAAACACCATATATTTT. Translating it yields CASLQGRPGNTIYF. This rearrangement joins TRBV23-1 to TRBJ1-3; D unclear. TRBV23-1 is given ORF status, its function remaining uncertain. The CDR3 runs to 14 residues. Trimming took 8 bases from V and 4 from J, leaving 15 bases between them.

CDR3 DNA sequence: TGTGCCAGTAGTATGTGGGGGCGAGGCACTGAAGCTTTCTTT. The encoded protein is CASSMWGRGTEAFF. The rearrangement links TRBV19 to TRBJ1-1, with a possible D match to TRBD1 (6 bases). V was clipped by 3 bases and J by 4 bases, with 12 bases between them. This CDR3 is built from 14 residues. Germline CDR1 LNHDA, CDR2 SQIVND (reference sequence). Full variable domain (remainder filled in from reference TRBV19 and TRBJ1-1): DGGITQSPKYLFRKEGQNVTLSCEQNLNHDAMYWYRQDPGQGLRLIYYSQIVNDFQKGDIAEGYSVSREKKESFPLTVTSAQKNPTAFYLCASSMWGRGTEAFFGQGTRLTVV.

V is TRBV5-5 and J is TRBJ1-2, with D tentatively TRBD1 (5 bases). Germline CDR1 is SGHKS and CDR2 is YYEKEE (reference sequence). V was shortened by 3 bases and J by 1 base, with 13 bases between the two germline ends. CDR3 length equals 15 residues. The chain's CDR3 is CASSWAGTGNYGYTF. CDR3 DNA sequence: TGTGCCAGCAGCTGGGCCGGGACCGGTAACTATGGCTACACCTTC.

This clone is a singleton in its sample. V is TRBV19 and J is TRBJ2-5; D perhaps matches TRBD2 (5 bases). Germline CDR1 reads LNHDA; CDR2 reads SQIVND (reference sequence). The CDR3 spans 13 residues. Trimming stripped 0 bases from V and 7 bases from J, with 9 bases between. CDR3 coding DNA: TGTGCCAGTAGTATAGAGAGGGAAGGGACCCAGTACTTC. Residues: CASSIEREGTQYF.

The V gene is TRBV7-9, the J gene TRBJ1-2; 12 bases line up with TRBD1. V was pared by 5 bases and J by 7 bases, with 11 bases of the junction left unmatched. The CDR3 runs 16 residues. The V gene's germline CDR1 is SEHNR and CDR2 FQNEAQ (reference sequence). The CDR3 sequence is CASSSPSGTGGFGYTF. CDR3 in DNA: TGTGCCAGCAGCAGCCCCTCCGGGACAGGGGGCTTTGGCTACACCTTC.

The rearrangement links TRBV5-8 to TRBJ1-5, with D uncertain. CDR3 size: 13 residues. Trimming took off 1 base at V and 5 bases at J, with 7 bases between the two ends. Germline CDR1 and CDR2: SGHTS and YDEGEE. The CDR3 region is CASSLHKDQPQHF. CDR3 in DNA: TGTGCCAGCAGCTTGCACAAGGATCAGCCCCAGCATTTT.

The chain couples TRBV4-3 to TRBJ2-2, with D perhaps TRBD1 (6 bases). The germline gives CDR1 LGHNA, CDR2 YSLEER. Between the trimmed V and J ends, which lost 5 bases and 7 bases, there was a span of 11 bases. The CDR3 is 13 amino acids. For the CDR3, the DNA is TGCGCCAGCAGCGCCATCAGGGGCGGGGAGCTGTTTTTT. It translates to CASSAIRGGELFF.

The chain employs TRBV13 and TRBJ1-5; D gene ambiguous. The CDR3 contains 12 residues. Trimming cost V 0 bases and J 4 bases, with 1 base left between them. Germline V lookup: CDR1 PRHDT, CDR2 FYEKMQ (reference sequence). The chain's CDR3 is CASSLGNQPQHF. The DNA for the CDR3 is TGTGCCAGCAGCTTAGGTAATCAGCCCCAGCATTTT.

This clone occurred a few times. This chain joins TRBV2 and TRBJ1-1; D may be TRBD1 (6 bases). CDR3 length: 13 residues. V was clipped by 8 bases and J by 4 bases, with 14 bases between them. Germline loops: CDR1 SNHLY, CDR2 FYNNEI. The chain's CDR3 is CASHMQGFTEAFF. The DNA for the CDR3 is TGTGCCAGCCATATGCAGGGGTTCACTGAAGCTTTCTTT.

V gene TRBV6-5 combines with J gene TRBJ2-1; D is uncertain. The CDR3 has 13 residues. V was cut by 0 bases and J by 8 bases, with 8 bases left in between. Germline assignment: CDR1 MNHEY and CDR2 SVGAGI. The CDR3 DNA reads TGTGCCAGCAGTTACTCCCATTTTGATGAGCAGTTCTTC. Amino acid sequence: CASSYSHFDEQFF.

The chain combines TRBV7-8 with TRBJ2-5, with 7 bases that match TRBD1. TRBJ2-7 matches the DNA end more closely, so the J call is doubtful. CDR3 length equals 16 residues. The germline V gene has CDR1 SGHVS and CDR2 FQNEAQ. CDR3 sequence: CASSPHRGTSSYEQYF. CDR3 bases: TGTGCCAGCAGCCCGCACAGGGGAACGTCCTCCTACGAGCAGTACTTC.